Sequencing of this T cell receptor (beta chain) was carried out in a study of cytomegalovirus exposure and HLA in healthy donors (dated by TCRdb to 2015 to 2018). Regarding the study in general: An earlier analysis of around 600 of the donors reported roughly 300 Gb of sequence data and 117 million unique TCR beta sequences from roughly 180 million T cells. An early release covering roughly 640 HLA-typed donors comprised about 300 gigabases of sequencing data and tens of millions of unique TCR sequences. Of the roughly 400 genotyped donors, roughly 80% fell in the genetic ancestry cluster associated with self-reported Caucasian donors. The study aimed to test whether signatures of past pathogen exposure could be identified by cataloging public T cell receptors. The T cell repertoires of some 670 subjects were profiled by immunosequencing and related to cytomegalovirus serostatus. Besides the first cohort of about 730 subjects, a separate validation cohort made up of 120 different subjects was used. The study combined high-throughput TCR immunosequencing, statistical association of individual TCRs with disease status, and machine learning to predict cytomegalovirus infection status. In a later analysis, previously published TCR beta repertoires from several hundred donors were re-analyzed and high-resolution HLA genotyping was added so that TCR occurrence patterns could be studied. Rather than using new phenotypic data, the later analysis identified candidate immune exposures from TCR beta sequences and from how often those sequences occurred across donors. An earlier analysis of approximately 500 of the donors applied high-throughput TCR beta sequencing to assess whether each TCR beta V gene segment acted as functional or pseudogenic. Alongside the repertoire data, information on donor age, sex, ethnicity and CMV serostatus was compiled. A later genetic analysis took genome-wide SNP genotypes for about 60% of the roughly 670 donors and used that subset as a discovery cohort. All discovery cohort repertoires had been generated on a single sequencing platform. Class I and class II HLA loci were covered by the typing at four-digit resolution. The number of donors typed differed by locus, with roughly 629-640 for A, B, C, DRB1 and DQB1, 522 for DQA1, over 600 for DPA1, and 472 for DPB1. Because of strong linkage in the cohort, roughly five DR-DQ haplotypes were treated as single units for association and clustering. On average, about 240,000 unique TCR beta nucleotide sequences were sequenced per donor among a few hundred genotyped donors of the cohort, with around 19% of those sequences being non-productive.

In total, fewer than 750 healthy bone marrow donors made up the cohort. Cohort members were all nominally healthy when sampled, although unrecorded immune exposures were likely present. The donor was CMV seropositive and belonged to the group of 250 to 300 seropositive cohort members. Every donor gave a peripheral blood sample, and the peripheral blood mononuclear cells from that sample were used for TCR beta sequencing. Genomic DNA extraction from the blood cell samples was performed with the Qiagen DNeasy Blood Extraction Kit. The library was made by the immunoSEQ multiplex PCR assay. The multiplex PCR relied on a mix of 60 forward primers for TCR Vbeta segments and 13 reverse primers for TCR Jbeta segments. Amplification of the CDR3 region of rearranged TCR beta genes was performed with a multiplex PCR assay on genomic DNA. Amplified TCR beta libraries were sequenced as 87-base-pair reads on the Illumina HiSeq System. In the paper's pipeline: A later analysis counted some 80 million unique TCR beta chains across the 666 repertoires, and 10 million to 12 million of these chains were shared by at least two donors. A nearest-neighbor algorithm error-corrected the raw reads and collapsed the reads into unique sequences, merging closely related sequences to remove PCR and sequencing errors. Alignment of CDR3 sequences to IMGT reference sequences was used to assign V, D and J gene segments. For a sequence to be retained, a match of at least six nucleotides was required to both a V gene segment and a J gene segment. A rearrangement counted as productive if the CDR3 had no stop codons and remained in frame with V and J, and every other rearrangement counted as non-productive. CDR3 was defined by IMGT convention, running from the second conserved V-encoded cysteine to the conserved J-encoded phenylalanine. The earlier analysis of about 610 of the donors excluded sequences that lacked an unambiguous match to a single V gene segment. An earlier analysis of fewer than 750 of the donors classified V segments as functional when productive rearrangements were above 56.7% and as segregating when the standard deviation between donors was above 5%. A statistical classification framework was built to diagnose cytomegalovirus status from the catalog of TCR beta chain sequences. V and J gene assignment, in a later analysis, came from comparing TCR nucleotide sequences with IMGT/GENE-DB human TR gene sequences. The TCRdist pipeline was used in a later analysis to assign CDR3 sequences and most-parsimonious VDJ recombination scenarios. In a later analysis, each TCR beta chain was defined by its CDR3 amino acid sequence together with its V-gene family, and reads without a unique V-gene family were excluded. As a way to deal with suspected cross-contamination and a sequencing artifact, a later analysis dropped nearly 600 nucleotide sequences that were highly shared and had low generation probability. In a later analysis, a clonal expansion index was calculated for each public chain from normalized within-repertoire ranks of inferred template counts. In a later analysis, generation probabilities were computed with a VDJ recombination model fitted to out-of-frame rearrangements, and the resulting probabilities were checked against IGoR. Hypergeometric tests were used in a later analysis to score TCR-TCR, TCR-HLA and TCR-CMV co-occurrence, with a repertoire-size bias correction applied to the TCR pairs. False discovery rates were estimated in a later analysis by permuting HLA or CMV assignments 20 times. In a later analysis, co-occurring TCRs were grouped with DBSCAN, and TCRdist sequence similarity was added when clustering was performed within HLA-allele-positive subsets. Co-occurrence clustering excluded repertoires with fewer than 30,000 or more than 120,000 public chains, plus five with anomalous nucleotide sharing. The table was pulled from immuneACCESS by TCRdb, which kept in-frame rearrangements only. Such tables lose some clones; where checked, under half of the loss comes from unresolved V genes, and the rest has no known cause. The DNA was the basis for D and trimming; V, J and clone size are from that table. This sample lists 100,000 or so clones; 75% were detected once. In total, the top ten clones hold approximately 14% of the sample.

Overall study outcomes, separate from this receptor: In a later analysis, TCR association rates were found to vary across HLA loci, with the most associated TCRs seen for DRB1 alleles and the fewest for HLA-C alleles. The cohort was sequenced for TCR beta chains only, and without alpha or paired-chain data the features that could be detected were limited. Compared with equally common non-associated chains, HLA-associated TCR beta chains in a later analysis were more clonally expanded and had lower generation probabilities. Several of the top co-occurrence clusters appeared to be linked to parvovirus B19, influenza, CMV and Epstein-Barr virus, according to a later analysis. The classifier was reported to diagnose cytomegalovirus status with high specificity and sensitivity in both the original and validation cohorts. Some IMGT-functional V segments, including TRBV6-2 and TRBV6-3, could not be distinguished by the 87-base-pair reads and were therefore excluded. In an earlier analysis of fewer than 700 of the donors, most TCR beta V segments appeared in productive rearrangements about 90% or about 30% of the time, broadly matching IMGT annotations. Linkage disequilibrium might explain the correlated functional status among segregating V segments, but an unknown experimental factor could not be excluded. In the study, some 160 TCR beta chains were listed as associated with cytomegalovirus. A further reported finding was that TCR beta sequences accurately predicted the HLA-A and HLA-B alleles for most subjects in the first cohort. The earlier analysis of fewer than 750 of the donors excluded roughly 17 rarely observed V segments, including chromosome 9 orphons, because counts were too low. Strong co-occurrence of HLA alleles, especially DR and DQ, made assigning TCR associations to individual alleles difficult. In vitro tests confirmed that a few of the cytomegalovirus-associated TCR beta chains recognize cytomegalovirus antigens. A later analysis found that most CMV-associated TCR beta chains appeared HLA-restricted, with HLA associations seemingly driven largely by CMV exposure. The authors suggested that the approach could potentially be generalized to other disease states and immunological phenotypes. A later analysis associated around 16,000 TCR beta sequences with specific HLA alleles at a false discovery rate of 0.05. Most TCR sequences were observed very rarely across donors, whereas some public TCRs were present in many individuals. A group of highly shared sequence variants was considered likely to be a technical artifact of the sequencing pipeline. In a later genetic analysis, fewer N-insertions in productive TCRs were reported among donors in an Asian-associated ancestry cluster than the roughly 700-donor mean. Sequencing depth was assumed to be roughly uniform across donors in the presence/absence analyses, though that assumption may not hold. CMV serostatus was the only immune exposure information available for the cohort. Because HLA typing was missing for some donors at each locus, association tests included only the typed subset. A later genetic analysis associated a missense DCLRE1C variant with V-gene and J-gene trimming of TCR beta chains, and an independent cohort replicated the association.

The germline V gene provides CDR1 SGHTA and CDR2 FQGTGA. V loses 1 base of germline sequence and J loses 6 bases, and the interval between the two ends is 10 bases. There are 15 amino acids in the CDR3, from cysteine to phenylalanine inclusive. Only CDR3 DNA remains: 45 bases, in frame from the first base. A note on this clone: The antigen it recognizes is unknown. No per-base quality is available; no much larger clone lies one base away.

The receptor chain draws on TRBV7-3 and TRBJ1-6, and possibly TRBD1, on 5 matching bases. This TCR was recovered from a male donor in good health and CMV-seropositive. Sequenced sample: PBMCs. The bases read TGTGCCAGCAGCTTAAATGGGGGGACTAATTCACCCCTCCACTTT. Its product reads: CASSLNGGTNSPLHF.